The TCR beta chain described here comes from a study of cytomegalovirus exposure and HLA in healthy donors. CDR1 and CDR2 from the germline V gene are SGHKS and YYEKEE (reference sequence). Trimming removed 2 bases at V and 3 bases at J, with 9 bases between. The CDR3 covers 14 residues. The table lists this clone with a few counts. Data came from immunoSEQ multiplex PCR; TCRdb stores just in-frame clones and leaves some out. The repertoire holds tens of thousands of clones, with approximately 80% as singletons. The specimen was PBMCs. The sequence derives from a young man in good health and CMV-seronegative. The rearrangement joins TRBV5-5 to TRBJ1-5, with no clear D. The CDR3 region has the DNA TGTGCCAGCAGCTTATACAGTCTCAATCAGCCCCAGCATTTT. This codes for CASSLYSLNQPQHF.